One sample yielded the 9 T cell receptor beta chains listed below, sequenced in a study of graft-versus-host responses after intestinal transplantation. These receptors' antigens are unknown. Measured with immunoSEQ multiplex PCR; TCRdb has only the in-frame clones, and not every one. The data hold roughly 120,000 clones, with over 85% observed a single time. Sequenced here: unstimulated CD4+ T cells sorted from spleen or lymph node cells, sampled before intestinal transplant. The source of these receptors is a human donor who received an intestinal transplant.

This rearrangement joins TRBV2 to TRBJ1-4; 8 nucleotides match TRBD1. CDR1 is SNHLY and CDR2 is FYNNEI in the germline V gene. J gave up 11 bases and V 5 bases, and 1 base lay outside the gene matches. The CDR3 is made up of 11 amino acids. The CDR3 DNA reads TGTGCCAGCAGTAACAGGGGGAAACTGTTTTTT. Translation gives CASSNRGKLFF.

The chain uses TRBV5-1 and TRBJ2-2; 10 bases match TRBD2. The CDR3 extends over 14 amino acids. V lost 8 bases and J lost 1; bases outside the gene matches: 2. From germline, CDR1 is SGHRS and CDR2 YFSETQ. Here the CDR3 DNA reads TGCGCCAGTAGGACTAGCGGGAACACCGGGGAGCTGTTTTTT. It yields the protein CASRTSGNTGELFF.

The CDR3 region is CASTGTPSSYNEQFF. As DNA, the CDR3 is TGTGCCAGCACCGGCACTCCGAGCTCCTACAATGAGCAGTTCTTC. J is TRBJ2-1 and V is TRBV6-1; unclear D gene. V was pared by 7 bases and J by 0 bases, with 13 bases between. The germline CDR1 and CDR2 sequences are MNHNS and SASEGT. This CDR3 is 15 amino acids long.

The gene calls are TRBV2 and TRBJ2-1, with TRBD1 matching 8 bases. The V and J ends lost 2 bases and 2 bases, in that order; junction bases with no gene match: 2. Germline V gives CDR1 SNHLY, CDR2 FYNNEI. The CDR3 sequence is 15 residues long. The CDR3 protein is CASSENRGTYNEQFF. CDR3 coding DNA: TGTGCCAGCAGTGAAAACAGGGGGACCTACAATGAGCAGTTCTTC.

The gene calls are TRBV14 and TRBJ2-5; tentative D call: TRBD2 (5 bases). CDR3 length: 15 residues. The germline gives CDR1 SGHDN, CDR2 FVKESK. V lost 0 bases to trimming and J lost 3 bases, with 11 bases between them. This chain's CDR3 is CASSQDERVEETQYF. Written as DNA, the CDR3 is TGTGCCAGCAGCCAAGATGAGAGGGTTGAAGAGACCCAGTACTTC.

The chain recombines TRBV5-1 with TRBJ2-2, with unresolved D. V lost 1 base to trimming and J lost 4 bases, with 11 bases between them. Germline V gene lookup returns CDR1 SGHRS and CDR2 YFSETQ. This CDR3 is 15 amino acids long. DNA of the CDR3: TGCGCCAGCAGCTTGACAGCCCCGATCACCGGGGAGCTGTTTTTT. Protein product: CASSLTAPITGELFF.

J is TRBJ1-1 and V is TRBV27; D is perhaps TRBD1 (6 bases). V was cut by 4 bases and J by 0 bases, with 15 bases left in between. The germline V gene has CDR1 MNHEY and CDR2 SMNVEV (reference sequence). The CDR3 runs to 16 residues. The CDR3 is CASSWGPGGLNTEAFF. CDR3 nucleotide sequence: TGTGCCAGCAGTTGGGGCCCCGGGGGCTTGAACACTGAAGCTTTCTTT.

The gene calls are TRBV29-1 and TRBJ2-6, with D possibly TRBD1 on 5 matching bases. Germline V lookup: CDR1 SQVTM, CDR2 ANQGSEA. The CDR3 covers 13 residues. V lost 7 bases and J lost 2, with 9 bases in between. The CDR3 region is CSARVTGANVLTF. CDR3 coding DNA: TGCAGCGCCAGGGTGACTGGGGCCAACGTCCTGACTTTC.

This chain uses TRBV2 with TRBJ2-7; D may be TRBD2 (6 bases). This CDR3 has 14 amino acids. The germline CDR1 and CDR2 sequences are SNHLY and FYNNEI. V dropped 6 bases and J dropped 3 bases, with 15 bases sitting between them. The CDR3, as DNA: TGTGCCAGCAGACAAGGAAGGGGAGGCTACGAGCAGTACTTC. It yields the protein CASRQGRGGYEQYF.